This TCR beta chain was captured in a study of tumor and adjacent non-tumor tissue in lung cancer. Study-wide results and limits: Normal lung showed higher cumulative top 100 clone frequency than tumor.

In regard to this clonotype: Its antigen remains unknown. The junction departs from the called germline gene at one end, perhaps through a read error.

Three rounds of nested PCR, following a modified ARM-PCR protocol, produced the TCRbeta library. MiXCR, run by TCRdb on the multiplex PCR reads, gives a single entry per CDR3 protein. This sample has 70,000 to 80,000 distinct CDR3 sequences, with around 70% found just once. Per germline, CDR1 MNHNS and CDR2 SASEGT. CDR3 size: 15 residues. This sample's RNA came from whole unsorted tissue. Sequencing was carried out using lung tumor tissue. The rearrangement joins TRBV6-1 to TRBJ1-2, with D possibly matching TRBD1 (6 bases). The sequence derives from a woman aged 35 to 49 with non-small cell lung cancer. The CDR3 reads CASSSATGPFYVYTF. The CDR3 region has the DNA TGTGCCAGTAGTTCCGCGACAGGTCCTTTCTATGTCTACACCTTC.